This T cell receptor (beta chain) is drawn from a study of cytomegalovirus exposure and HLA in healthy donors. Background on the study: Previous work identified roughly 120 million unique TCR beta sequences from roughly 170 million T cells. Of 350 to 400 genotyped donors, around 80% grouped in the Caucasian-associated ancestry cluster. Study-wide results and caveats: Most of the TCR beta V segments (in an earlier analysis) were productive either about 87% or about 30% of the time.

A note on this clone: Its antigen is currently unknown.

The length of the CDR3 is 13 residues. Germline V gene lookup returns CDR1 SEHNR and CDR2 FQNEAQ (reference sequence). Trimming shortened V by 5 bases and J by 8 bases, and 14 bases separated the two germline ends. Use of 60 Vbeta and 13 Jbeta primers characterized the PCR. Assay used: immunoSEQ multiplex PCR; TCRdb lists only in-frame clones, some missing. Among 170,000 or so clones listed, around 78% were seen once. J is TRBJ2-3 and V is TRBV7-9; D may be TRBD1 (6 bases). This TCR was sampled from a woman between 50 and 59 years old in good health and CMV-seropositive. Sequenced input: PBMCs. The CDR3 loop is CASSLQQGSTQYF. CDR3 DNA sequence: TGTGCCAGCAGCCTCCAACAGGGCAGTACGCAGTATTTT.